These 26 T cell receptor beta chains came from one sample sequenced in a study of post-analysis software for immune sequencing data. The antigens for these receptors are not known. The authors incorporated unique molecular identifiers into the TCR beta cDNA libraries. In TCRdb, the PCR reads were re-called with MiXCR into one record per CDR3 protein. The sample comprises approximately 690,000 distinct CDR3 sequences, roughly three fifths of which are singletons, and approximately 10% rests with the top ten. General study points: When patients were compared with controls, five TRBV segments were more frequent, TRBV5-6, TRBV5-1 and TRBV20-1 among them.

Sequenced: blood. Source of these receptors: a girl aged 2 to 10 with multiple sclerosis.

The chain carries TRBV5-1 and TRBJ1-2; TRBD1 is a possible D gene (5 bases). There are 14 residues in the CDR3. In germline, CDR1 is SGHRS, CDR2 YFSETQ. V lost 4 bases to trimming and J lost 7 bases, with 17 bases between them. CDR3 loop: CASSPNSGQIGYTF. The CDR3 coding sequence is TGCGCCAGCAGCCCGAACTCTGGACAAATTGGCTACACCTTC.

This clonotype was recorded a few times. In DNA, the CDR3 is TGTGCCAGCAGTTACCTGGGCTTCAATCAGCCCCAGCATTTT. It is translated as CASSYLGFNQPQHF. The chain combines TRBV6-6 with TRBJ1-5; D is unclear. Trimming cost V 2 bases and J 3 bases, with 8 bases left between them. From germline, CDR1 is MNHNY and CDR2 SVGAGI (reference sequence). The CDR3 is made up of 14 amino acids.

The chain has TRBV9 and TRBJ1-2; TRBD1 matches at 7 bases. The germline gives CDR1 SGDLS, CDR2 YYNGEE. V lost 2 bases, J lost 6 bases, and 10 bases stayed unmatched. The CDR3 contains 15 residues. DNA of the CDR3: TGTGCCAGCAGCGTGTACAGGGGTTTTGAAAATGGCTACACCTTC. Translating it yields CASSVYRGFENGYTF.

Remarks on this clonotype: No conserved phenylalanine or tryptophan is present at the end of the CDR3, so a read error is the likely explanation. This rearrangement joins TRBV29-1 to TRBJ2-1; 7 positions match TRBD1. The ends lost 7 bases at V and 1 base at J; junction bases unmatched: 7. This CDR3 spans 14 amino acids. Looked up from germline, CDR1 is SQVTM and CDR2 is ANQGSEA. Here the CDR3 DNA reads TGCAGCGCCTCGGGACAGCTATCCTACAATGAGCAGTTCTGC. Protein: CSASGQLSYNEQFC.

This clonotype was recorded a few times. The gene calls are TRBV29-1 and TRBJ2-5; perhaps TRBD1 as D (6 bases). Germline V CDR1 and CDR2: SQVTM, ANQGSEA. Trimming left V 6 bases short and J 3 bases short, with 17 bases between. There are 14 residues in the CDR3. In DNA, the CDR3 is TGCAGCGTCGGACGAATACAGGGAAAAGAGACCCAGTACTTC. Translated, it gives CSVGRIQGKETQYF.

The chain joins TRBV28 to TRBJ2-7; 9 positions agree with TRBD2. CDR3 length equals 15 residues. With V trimmed by 5 bases and J by 5 bases, 10 bases remained unmatched. CDR1 MDHEN and CDR2 SYDVKM come from the germline V gene. The CDR3 is CASSIGTSQWDEQYF. The CDR3 nucleotides read TGTGCCAGCAGTATTGGGACTAGCCAGTGGGACGAGCAGTACTTC.

V is TRBV20-1 and J is TRBJ2-1; D remains ambiguous. The V gene's germline CDR1 is DFQATT and CDR2 SNEGSKA (reference sequence). The CDR3 covers 13 residues. The V end was cut by 3 bases, the J end by 6 bases, with 12 bases between. The CDR3 loop is CSASPPGSNEQFF. CDR3 DNA: TGCAGTGCTAGCCCCCCCGGAAGCAATGAGCAGTTCTTC.

This clonotype appeared a few times. The chain carries TRBV20-1 and TRBJ2-1; 8 bases agree with TRBD1. The V and J ends lost 3 bases and 0 bases, in that order; junction bases with no gene match: 7. Germline V gene sequence: CDR1 DFQATT, CDR2 SNEGSKA (reference sequence). The CDR3 covers 16 residues. CDR3 sequence reads: CSARNNRGSSYNEQFF. The DNA of the CDR3 is TGCAGTGCTAGGAACAACAGGGGGAGCTCCTACAATGAGCAGTTCTTC.

This chain joins TRBV7-2 and TRBJ2-5; TRBD2 agrees at 7 bases. J was trimmed by 2 bases and V by 5 bases; bases with no gene match: 8. CDR1 SGHTA and CDR2 FQGNSA come from the germline V gene. The length of the CDR3 is 15 residues. Here the CDR3 DNA reads TGTGCCAGCAGCCTCTGGACTAGTACTCAAGAGACCCAGTACTTC. Its protein is CASSLWTSTQETQYF.

The V gene is TRBV20-1, the J gene TRBJ1-2; 8 bases match TRBD1. V shed 5 bases and J 8 bases; nucleotides not matched to a gene: 7. This CDR3 region has 12 residues. Germline loops: CDR1 DFQATT, CDR2 SNEGSKA (reference sequence). CDR3 in amino acids: CSARQGQGGYTF. The CDR3 DNA reads TGCAGTGCTCGACAGGGGCAAGGCGGCTACACCTTC.

This clonotype was found a few times. V gene TRBV12-3 or TRBV12-4 combines with J gene TRBJ2-3; 8 nucleotides match TRBD1. The trim removed 6 bases at V and 1 base at J, leaving 3 bases unmatched. This CDR3 spans 14 amino acids. The CDR3 DNA follows: TGTGCCAGCAGACAGGGGGGCGGCACAGATACGCAGTATTTT. Translation: CASRQGGGTDTQYF.

This clonotype is a singleton in its sample. This CDR3 is missing its conserved last phenylalanine or tryptophan, likely due to a read error. CDR3 sequence (DNA): TGTGCCAGCAGCTTAGACGCGTCCTACAATGAGCAGTTCCTC. The encoded protein is CASSLDASYNEQFL. V and J are TRBV7-2 and TRBJ2-1; no reliable D call. Germline assignment: CDR1 SGHTA and CDR2 FQGNSA. The CDR3 totals 14 residues. Trimming cost V 1 base and J 1 base, with 5 bases left between them.

The rearrangement links TRBV7-9 to TRBJ1-4; a weak D match, TRBD1 (5 bases). The CDR3 contains 14 residues. The germline V and J ends were trimmed by 0 bases and 7 bases, with 9 bases remaining between them. CDR1 is SEHNR and CDR2 is FQNEAQ in the germline V gene (reference sequence). CDR3 in DNA: TGTGCCAGCAGCTTAGCGGCAGGGATTGAAAAACTGTTTTTT. Translating gives CASSLAAGIEKLFF.

This clonotype was recorded a few times. The genes are TRBV20-1 and TRBJ2-3; D tentatively reads TRBD1 or TRBD2 (6 bases each). The germline V gene encodes CDR1 DFQATT and CDR2 SNEGSKA (reference sequence). This CDR3 has 15 residues. V was pared by 0 bases and J by 10 bases, with 20 bases between. Here the CDR3 DNA reads TGCAGTGCTAGAGATCCCTTAGGGGGGTTTGGCGCGCAGTATTTT. This codes for CSARDPLGGFGAQYF.

The chain couples TRBV20-1 to TRBJ2-5; TRBD2 agrees at 7 bases. In germline, CDR1 is DFQATT, CDR2 SNEGSKA (reference sequence). The CDR3 contains 15 residues. J was trimmed by 0 bases and V by 6 bases; bases with no gene match: 10. CDR3 coding DNA: TGCAGTGCGTCGGTACGGGGGGTGTACCAAGAGACCCAGTACTTC. Amino acids: CSASVRGVYQETQYF.

The J gene is TRBJ1-1, the V gene TRBV29-1, with a possible D match to TRBD1 (5 bases). The CDR3 runs to 14 residues. Trimming removed 6 bases from V and 5 bases from J, with 19 bases in between. CDR1 and CDR2 (germline): SQVTM, ANQGSEA. The CDR3 nucleotides read TGCAGCGTCGACGGGGGAATGGGTCGGACTGAAGCTTTCTTT. It codes for CSVDGGMGRTEAFF.

The rearrangement links TRBV5-1 to TRBJ2-7, with 9 nucleotides matching TRBD1. Trimming cost V 1 base and J 3 bases; bases outside gene matches: 14. CDR1 and CDR2 from the germline V gene are SGHRS and YFSETQ. CDR3 length: 18 residues. CDR3 sequence (DNA): TGCGCCAGCAGCTTGTGGGCCTCGGGACAGGGCAGAGGCTACGAGCAGTACTTC. Its protein is CASSLWASGQGRGYEQYF. The full variable domain, completed using reference TRBV5-1 and TRBJ2-7, is KAGVTQTPRYLIKTRGQQVTLSCSPISGHRSVSWYQQTPGQGLQFLFEYFSETQRNKGNFPGRFSGRQFSNSRSEMNVSTLELGDSALYLCASSLWASGQGRGYEQYFGPGTRLTVT.

This chain uses TRBV4-3 with TRBJ2-3, with D unresolved. Per germline, CDR1 LGHNA and CDR2 YSLEER. V lost 1 base to trimming and J lost 2 bases, with 13 bases between them. This CDR3 region has 16 residues. The CDR3 loop is CASSQGFGTFTDTQYF. For the CDR3, the DNA is TGCGCCAGCAGCCAAGGGTTCGGAACCTTCACAGATACGCAGTATTTT.

The chain joins TRBV6-2 or TRBV6-3 to TRBJ2-1; the D is unclear. The CDR3 contains 11 residues. Germline CDR1 and CDR2: MNHEY and SVGEGT. V lost 2 bases to trimming and J lost 13 bases, with 9 bases between them. The CDR3 DNA reads as TGTGCCAGCAGTTACCTTAGTGGACAGTTCTTC. Its protein product is CASSYLSGQFF.

The chain links TRBV12-3 or TRBV12-4 to TRBJ2-1, with 8 bases aligning to TRBD2. V shed 4 bases and J 3 bases; nucleotides not matched to a gene: 14. This CDR3 has 18 residues. This CDR3 is CASSSWVAGKEGYNEQFF. The DNA of the CDR3 is TGTGCCAGCAGTTCCTGGGTAGCGGGGAAGGAGGGCTACAATGAGCAGTTCTTC.

V usage is TRBV6-5 and J usage is TRBJ1-6; 8 bases match TRBD1. CDR1 is MNHEY, CDR2 SVGAGI, per germline. The J segment lost 7 bases and the V segment lost 8 bases, leaving 4 bases of the junction unmatched. This CDR3 has 13 residues. For the CDR3, the DNA is TGTGCCAGCGGCAGGGGGCGAAATTCACCCCTCCACTTT. This translates into CASGRGRNSPLHF.

The V call is TRBV3-1, the J call TRBJ2-5; 14 bases align to TRBD2. The V gene's germline CDR1 is LGHDT and CDR2 YNNKEL (reference sequence). The CDR3 contains 17 residues. Trimming cost V 1 base and J 3 bases; bases outside gene matches: 4. CDR3 bases: TGTGCCAGCAGCCAAGGTGGGACTAGCGGGAGTAAAGAGACCCAGTACTTC. As protein: CASSQGGTSGSKETQYF.

The gene calls are TRBV20-1 and TRBJ1-1; D not certain. CDR3 length equals 12 residues. Germline loops: CDR1 DFQATT, CDR2 SNEGSKA (reference sequence). The V and J ends lost 8 bases and 7 bases respectively, with 17 bases between them. CDR3 loop: CSPSSVTDEAFF. The DNA for the CDR3 is TGCAGTCCCTCAAGTGTCACTGATGAAGCTTTCTTT.

The V call is TRBV20-1, the J call TRBJ2-7; TRBD2 matches 10 bases. The closer fit of TRBJ2-5 to the DNA end suggests the J call may be wrong. The CDR3 has 15 residues. Germline V lookup: CDR1 DFQATT, CDR2 SNEGSKA (reference sequence). The CDR3 sequence: CSASLAGGIRETQYF. The CDR3 DNA reads TGCAGTGCTAGCTTAGCGGGGGGAATTAGGGAGACCCAGTACTTC.

This clonotype was seen a few times. The V gene is TRBV27, the J gene TRBJ1-5, with D uncertain. V gave up 3 bases and J gave up 5 bases, with 8 bases separating them. CDR3 length: 13 residues. CDR1 and CDR2 (germline): MNHEY, SMNVEV (reference sequence). CDR3 sequence reads: CASSLSLDQPQHF. DNA for the CDR3: TGTGCCAGCAGTTTGTCACTGGATCAGCCCCAGCATTTT.

The DNA for the CDR3 is TGTGCCATCAGCCTACAGGGGGGGTACAATGAGCAGTTCTTC. It is translated as CAISLQGGYNEQFF. The V gene is TRBV10-3, the J gene TRBJ2-1, with a weak D call TRBD1 (8 bases). The ends were cut back, 6 bases at V and 4 bases at J, with 13 bases in the middle. CDR3 length equals 14 residues. The germline V gene encodes CDR1 ENHRY and CDR2 SYGVKD.